Sequencing of this TCR beta chain was carried out in a study of immune evolution from preneoplasia to lung adenocarcinoma. Trimming shortened V by 6 bases and J by 1 base, and 13 bases separated the two germline ends. Germline values: CDR1 MNHEY, CDR2 SVGAGI. The CDR3 loop spans 15 amino acids. The method was immunoSEQ multiplex PCR; TCRdb's version includes in-frame clones alone and lacks a portion of them. The table includes several thousand clones, around 80% detected once. Resections took place in Japan or China from about 2014 to 2017. The source material was FFPE minimally invasive lung adenocarcinoma tissue. The receptor's source is an older person with lung adenocarcinoma. The chain uses TRBV6-5 and TRBJ1-5; TRBD1 might be the D (5 bases). The CDR3 DNA follows: TGTGCCAGCAGGCTCAACCGGGACAGCAATCAGCCCCAGCATTTT. Protein sequence: CASRLNRDSNQPQHF.